This TCR beta chain was found in a study of T cell responses to AZD1222 COVID-19 vaccine. General study results and limits: Across the whole spike, CD4 TCRs peaked at regions 160-218 and 743-854.

Germline V CDR1 and CDR2: SGHTA, FQGTGA. This CDR3 comprises 14 residues. Deletions cut 5 bases from V and 8 bases from J, with 15 bases between. Comment on this clone: What it recognizes is unknown.

This table comes from immunoSEQ multiplex PCR, and its TCRdb copy is limited to in-frame clones, with some not included. The repertoire has 75,000 to 100,000 clones, roughly 90% of them found once; the top ten carry over 2.5%. The sequencing used peripheral blood, collected on day 0 of AZD1222 vaccination. The clonotype was recovered from an adult in good health. V and J are TRBV7-3 and TRBJ2-2; tentatively, D is TRBD2 (6 bases). The CDR3 is CASSPSVSGGELFF. The CDR3 DNA reads TGTGCCAGCAGCCCAAGTGTGAGCGGGGGGGAGCTGTTTTTT.